This TCR beta chain was obtained from a study of blood T cell repertoires in COVID-19. V dropped 6 bases and J dropped 8 bases, with 19 bases sitting between them. Germline CDR1 is LNHDA and CDR2 is SQIVND (reference sequence). The CDR3 has 15 amino acids. Profiling relied on immunoSEQ multiplex PCR, and the TCRdb table lists in-frame clones only, not all of them. Among about 250,000 clones, about 91% were seen once, and the ten largest hold 4% to 5%. The source of this sequence is a woman aged 40 to 55 who had recovered from COVID-19. The genes are TRBV19 and TRBJ1-4; possible D gene TRBD1, 6 bases. Sequencing input: peripheral blood. The CDR3 nucleotides read TGTGCCAGTAGCGCAGACAGGCTCAAGGGAGAAAAACTGTTTTTT. Protein: CASSADRLKGEKLFF.